This paragraph reports one T cell receptor beta chain. This entry belongs to a study of siplizumab effects on memory and regulatory T cells. Method: immunoSEQ multiplex PCR; TCRdb's copy keeps in-frame clones and lacks some. The sample consists of approximately 98,000 clones, 85% to 95% of them appearing once. Per the germline V gene, CDR1 is MGHRA and CDR2 is YSYEKL. The trim removed 0 bases at V and 2 bases at J, leaving 9 bases unmatched. The CDR3 length is 18 residues. This TCR was sampled from a human donor in good health. The chain combines TRBV4-1 with TRBJ2-3; TRBD2 aligns across 9 bases. The specimen sequenced was non-Treg CD4+ T cells sorted from blood. CDR3 in amino acids: CASSQDWDLAGFTDTQYF. CDR3 nucleotides: TGCGCCAGCAGCCAAGATTGGGATCTAGCGGGGTTCACAGATACGCAGTATTTT.